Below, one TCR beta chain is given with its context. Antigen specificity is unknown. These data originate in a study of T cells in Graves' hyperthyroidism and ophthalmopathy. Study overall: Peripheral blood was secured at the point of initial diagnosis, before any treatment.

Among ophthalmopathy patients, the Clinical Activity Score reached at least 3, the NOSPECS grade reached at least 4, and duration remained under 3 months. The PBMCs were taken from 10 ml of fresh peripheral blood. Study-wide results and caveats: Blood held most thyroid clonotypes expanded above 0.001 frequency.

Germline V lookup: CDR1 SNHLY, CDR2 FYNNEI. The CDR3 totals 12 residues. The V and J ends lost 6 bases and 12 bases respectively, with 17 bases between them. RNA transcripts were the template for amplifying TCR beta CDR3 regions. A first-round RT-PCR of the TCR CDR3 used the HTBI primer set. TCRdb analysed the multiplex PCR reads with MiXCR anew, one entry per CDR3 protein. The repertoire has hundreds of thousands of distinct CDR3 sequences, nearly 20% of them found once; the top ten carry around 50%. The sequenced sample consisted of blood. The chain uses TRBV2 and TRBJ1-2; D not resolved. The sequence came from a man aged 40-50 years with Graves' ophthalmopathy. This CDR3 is CASRDSVGANTF. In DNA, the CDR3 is TGTGCCAGCAGGGACTCGGTGGGCGCGAACACCTTC.